This T cell receptor beta chain was recovered during a study of T cell responses to AZD1222 COVID-19 vaccine. Trimming shortened V by 4 bases and J by 5 bases, and 9 bases separated the two germline ends. This CDR3 is 13 amino acids long. CDR1 is SGHVS and CDR2 is FQNEAQ in the germline V gene. With regard to this clone: Its antigen is not known.

The study's findings and limits: Targeting of unmutated variant regions was reportedly seen in nearly half of spike-specific TCRs. Spike was spanned by vaccine-associated CD4 TCRs, with dominance at 160-218 and 743-854.

This table comes from immunoSEQ multiplex PCR, and its TCRdb copy is limited to in-frame clones, with some not included. Counted here are under 70,000 clones, 79% occurring once; the ten biggest clones make up over 20%. V and J are TRBV7-8 and TRBJ1-5, with a tentative D call TRBD1 (5 bases). The input for sequencing was peripheral blood, taken on day 0 of MenACWY control vaccination. This receptor was obtained from an adult in good health. CDR3 residues: CASSSGTYQPQHF. The CDR3 bases are TGTGCCAGCAGCTCCGGGACTTATCAGCCCCAGCATTTT.